What follows are 17 T cell receptor beta chains derived from one specimen sequenced in a study of beta chain features in type 1 diabetes. Expressed TCRB transcripts got sequenced, as all isolated RNA was reverse transcribed. Assay: immunoSEQ multiplex PCR; the TCRdb copy retains only in-frame clones and omits some. The sample lists roughly 250,000 clones; around 20% were seen once. Study conclusions and caveats: Within each of all four CD4+ subsets, Type 1 diabetes patients had TCRB CDR3s that were moderately but significantly shorter.

Their antigen targets remain unknown. The sequencing input was naive CD4+ T cells from blood. These TCRs come from a woman aged 40 to 55 with type 1 diabetes.

This clone occurred a few times. The chain carries TRBV28 and TRBJ2-7, with 7 bases that match TRBD1. Germline CDR1 reads MDHEN; CDR2 reads SYDVKM. The CDR3 is 14 amino acids. V lost 8 bases, J lost 0 bases, and 7 bases stayed unmatched. CDR3 loop: CASRGQPSSYEQYF. The CDR3 DNA reads as TGTGCCAGCCGGGGACAGCCGAGCTCCTACGAGCAGTACTTC. Supplemented by reference TRBV28 and TRBJ2-7, the full variable domain reads DVKVTQSSRYLVKRTGEKVFLECVQDMDHENMFWYRQDPGLGLRLIYFSYDVKMKEKGDIPEGYSVSREKKERFSLILESASTNQTSMYLCASRGQPSSYEQYFGPGTRLTVT.

This clone occurred a few times. The CDR3 sequence: CASLDSNEQFF. The CDR3 DNA reads as TGTGCCAGCCTGGACAGCAATGAGCAGTTCTTC. The chain uses TRBV19 and TRBJ2-1; perhaps TRBD1 as D (6 bases). Deletions cut 9 bases from V and 6 bases from J, with 9 bases between. Germline V lookup: CDR1 LNHDA, CDR2 SQIVND (reference sequence). The CDR3 has 11 amino acids.

This sequence joins TRBV7-6 and TRBJ2-7, with D perhaps matching TRBD2 (6 bases). Germline V lookup: CDR1 SGHVS, CDR2 FNYEAQ. The CDR3 length is 14 residues. V was clipped by 8 bases and J by 5 bases, with 19 bases between them. CDR3 sequence (DNA): TGTGCCAGCTCCCCCCGGACCGGGGGAAACGAGCAGTACTTC. This sequence encodes CASSPRTGGNEQYF.

This clone has just a few counts. The chain carries TRBV11-2 and TRBJ1-4; a weak D match, TRBD1 (6 bases). In germline, CDR1 is SGHAT, CDR2 FQNNGV. The CDR3 contains 13 residues. The V gene lost 8 bases and the J gene lost 7 bases, with 14 bases spanning the gap. The CDR3 protein is CASGTGSGEKLFF. The CDR3 DNA is TGTGCCAGCGGTACAGGGTCTGGTGAAAAACTGTTTTTT.

The rearrangement joins TRBV28 to TRBJ2-7; D perhaps matches TRBD2 (5 bases). The CDR3 is made up of 12 amino acids. Trimming left V 2 bases short and J 6 bases short, with 8 bases between. Germline CDR1 is MDHEN and CDR2 is SYDVKM. The CDR3 region has the DNA TGTGCCAGCAGTTTACTAGCTAGCGAGCAGTACTTC. Amino acid sequence: CASSLLASEQYF. Full variable domain (outside the CDR3, taken from reference TRBV28 and TRBJ2-7): DVKVTQSSRYLVKRTGEKVFLECVQDMDHENMFWYRQDPGLGLRLIYFSYDVKMKEKGDIPEGYSVSREKKERFSLILESASTNQTSMYLCASSLLASEQYFGPGTRLTVT.

This clone was picked up a small number of times. The genes are TRBV5-4 and TRBJ2-3, with D tentatively TRBD1 (6 bases). Germline CDR1 reads SGHNT; CDR2 reads YYREEE (reference sequence). The CDR3 loop spans 16 amino acids. Between the trimmed V and J ends, which lost 4 bases and 0 bases, there was a span of 15 bases. CDR3 in DNA: TGTGCCAGCAGCCGCCAGGACAGATCTAGCACAGATACGCAGTATTTT. Residues: CASSRQDRSSTDTQYF.

V gene TRBV18 combines with J gene TRBJ1-2; TRBD1 is a possible D gene (6 bases). CDR3 length: 15 residues. From germline, CDR1 is KGHSH and CDR2 LQKENI. Trimming shortened V by 3 bases and J by 3 bases, and 14 bases separated the two germline ends. This CDR3 reads CASSPRVRGDYGYTF. The CDR3 DNA sequence: TGTGCCAGCTCACCGCGGGTCAGGGGTGACTATGGCTACACCTTC.

V is TRBV5-6 and J is TRBJ2-1; TRBD2 matches 11 bases. Germline CDR1 is SGHDT and CDR2 is YYEEEE. This CDR3 comprises 16 residues. With 1 base clipped from V and 9 bases from J, the junction kept 9 bases outside the gene matches. The CDR3 bases are TGTGCCAGCAGCTTGTGGGAACTAGCGGGAGAGGTTGAGCAGTTCTTC. It specifies CASSLWELAGEVEQFF.

This clone showed up just a few times. The chain uses TRBV25-1 and TRBJ1-3; unclear D gene. V dropped 8 bases and J dropped 3 bases, with 14 bases sitting between them. This CDR3 spans 14 amino acids. Germline-derived CDR1 and CDR2 are MGHDK and SYGVNS. The DNA of the CDR3 is TGTGCCAGCTGCCCCCGGGGAAGTGGAAACACCATATATTTT. It specifies CASCPRGSGNTIYF.

The J gene is TRBJ2-3, the V gene TRBV6-5; tentatively, D is TRBD1 (5 bases). V was trimmed by 7 bases and J by 2 bases, leaving 7 bases between them. In germline, CDR1 is MNHEY, CDR2 SVGAGI. This CDR3 is built from 12 residues. CDR3 in DNA: TGTGCCAGCACAGGGCTCACAGATACGCAGTATTTT. It yields the protein CASTGLTDTQYF.

There are a few counts of this clone. The DNA for the CDR3 is TGTGCCAGCAGATCCGGGTTCTCCTACAATGAGCAGTTCTTC. Residues: CASRSGFSYNEQFF. The chain employs TRBV28 and TRBJ2-1; D call uncertain. Germline V gives CDR1 MDHEN, CDR2 SYDVKM. V lost 6 bases, J lost 0 bases, and 9 bases lay in between. The CDR3 is made up of 14 amino acids.

The V and J genes are TRBV28 and TRBJ2-7; possible D gene TRBD2, 5 bases. This CDR3 comprises 14 residues. V lost 4 bases and J 3 bases, leaving 13 bases between the germline ends. Per germline, CDR1 MDHEN and CDR2 SYDVKM. CDR3 DNA sequence: TGTGCCAGCAGTTCCCCCGGACTCCACTACGAGCAGTACTTC. Translation: CASSSPGLHYEQYF.

Only a few counts were recorded for this clone. The J gene is TRBJ2-7, the V gene TRBV5-6; D is ambiguous. Germline CDR1 and CDR2: SGHDT and YYEEEE. CDR3 length: 11 residues. V dropped 1 base and J dropped 6 bases, with 5 bases sitting between them. The CDR3 bases are TGTGCCAGCAGCTTGTACACCGAGCAGTACTTC. Amino acids: CASSLYTEQYF.

The gene calls are TRBV29-1 and TRBJ2-1; possibly TRBD2 for D (6 bases). V was cut by 3 bases and J by 0 bases, with 15 bases left in between. This CDR3 is built from 16 residues. Per the germline V gene, CDR1 is SQVTM and CDR2 is ANQGSEA. The chain's CDR3 is CSVDPRRDSSYNEQFF. The CDR3, as DNA: TGCAGCGTTGACCCCCGGCGGGACTCCTCCTACAATGAGCAGTTCTTC.

The rearrangement uses TRBV7-2 and TRBJ2-5; TRBD2 matches 7 bases. The J segment lost 5 bases and the V segment lost 0 bases, leaving 9 bases of the junction unmatched. CDR1 and CDR2 from the germline V gene are SGHTA and FQGNSA. The CDR3 is 16 residues long. CDR3 region: CASSLAVTGGWETQYF. CDR3 bases: TGTGCCAGCAGCTTAGCGGTGACGGGGGGTTGGGAGACCCAGTACTTC.

The CDR3 here is CASSKTGGNQPQHF. The CDR3 region has the DNA TGTGCCAGCAGTAAGACAGGGGGCAATCAGCCCCAGCATTTT. This chain uses TRBV6-6 with TRBJ1-5; 8 bases agree with TRBD1. The germline V gene has CDR1 MNHNY and CDR2 SVGAGI (reference sequence). The CDR3 has 14 residues. Germline trimming cut 5 bases from V and 2 bases from J; bases unmatched to any gene: 2.

CDR3 nucleotides: TGTGCCAGCAGCTTAGCGAGCCAAAGGGGCACTGAAGCTTTCTTT. Translation gives CASSLASQRGTEAFF. V and J are TRBV7-9 and TRBJ1-1, with D possibly being TRBD1 (5 bases). Germline V gene lookup returns CDR1 SEHNR and CDR2 FQNEAQ (reference sequence). This CDR3 is 15 amino acids long. The V and J ends lost 0 bases and 4 bases respectively, with 12 bases between them.